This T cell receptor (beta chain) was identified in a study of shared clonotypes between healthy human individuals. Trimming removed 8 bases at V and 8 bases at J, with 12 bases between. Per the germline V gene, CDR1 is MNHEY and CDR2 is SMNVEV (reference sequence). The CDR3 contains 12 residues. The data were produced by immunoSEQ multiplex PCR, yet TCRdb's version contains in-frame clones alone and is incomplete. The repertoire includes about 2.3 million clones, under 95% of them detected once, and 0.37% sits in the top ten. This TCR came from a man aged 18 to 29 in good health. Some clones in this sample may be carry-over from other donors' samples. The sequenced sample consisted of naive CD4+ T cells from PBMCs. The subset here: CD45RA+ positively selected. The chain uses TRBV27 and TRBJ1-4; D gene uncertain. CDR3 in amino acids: CASGQRAEKLFF. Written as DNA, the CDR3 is TGTGCCAGCGGCCAAAGGGCCGAAAAACTGTTTTTT.